Included here is one T cell receptor (beta chain) sequence, with context. In this sample, this clonotype turned up a few times. Its binding antigen is unknown. Base qualities were left out, and no much larger clone turns up one base away. As encoded in the germline V gene, CDR1 is SGHAT while CDR2 is FQNNGV. The CDR3 contains 17 residues, cysteine and phenylalanine counted. CDR3 DNA only is kept here, 51 bases in frame from base 1. V lost 5 bases and J lost 0 bases, and the count of bases not matched to a germline gene is 10. These data are taken from a study of T cells in Graves' hyperthyroidism and ophthalmopathy (dated by TCRdb to the late 2010s). With regard to the full study: Peripheral blood samples were taken at the time of initial diagnosis, prior to any treatment. TCR V-J signatures able to tell the groups apart were searched for in a discovery cohort of approximately 95 patients, of whom more than 40 had Graves' ophthalmopathy and 57 had stable Graves' hyperthyroidism. An independent validation cohort of around 20 hyperthyroidism patients and about 16 patients who later progressed to ophthalmopathy tested prospective prediction of ophthalmopathy. The 75 to 100 discovery patients were divided at random into training and test sets in a 7:3 ratio. The paper describes TCR Vbeta CDR3 sequencing of 120 to 150 peripheral blood samples, made up of 40 to 45 ophthalmopathy patients, 70 to 75 hyperthyroidism patients and 17 progressor patients. Thyroid tissue and blood T-cell repertoires from several Graves' hyperthyroidism patients were also compared in the study. After sampling, hyperthyroidism patients received methimazole starting at 30 mg daily, and ophthalmopathy patients received high-dose intravenous methylprednisolone. Study-wide conclusions, independent of this receptor: Most expanded thyroid clonotypes (frequency above 0.001) were also found in blood, which suggests that blood repertoires may mirror thyroid immune responses. In validation, the model predicted progression to ophthalmopathy with 65% to 71% sensitivity and 72.22% specificity, a median of about 6 months before onset. No statistical method was used to fix the sample size in advance, and group allocation was not hidden from the investigators. A 13 V-J signature model separated ophthalmopathy from stable hyperthyroidism, with approximately 87% sensitivity and 81.08% specificity in cross-validation and 80%/75% in testing.

Ophthalmopathy patients had moderately to severely active disease, with a Clinical Activity Score of 3 or more, a NOSPECS grade of 4 or more, and a disease duration of less than 3 months. Exclusion was applied to patients with uncontrolled infections, other autoimmune diseases, pregnancy or lactation. Diagnoses were established on the basis of clinical symptoms, serum thyroxine and TRAb, thyroid ultrasound, and orbital computed tomography. PBMCs were separated from roughly 10 ml of fresh peripheral blood using Ficoll-Paque density gradient centrifugation. Total RNA was extracted using Trizol reagent, and RNA quality was assessed on an Agilent 2100 Bioanalyzer. The TCR beta CDR3 regions were amplified from the RNA transcripts. For the first round of RT-PCR on the TCR CDR3, the HTBI primer set was used together with the Qiagen OneStep RT-PCR kit. Libraries were constructed in a second round of multiplex PCR, after which size selection and purification were carried out. Paired-end sequencing of the libraries was performed with 100 bp reads on an Illumina HiSeq2000. Concerning the study's data processing: SOAPnuke was used to process the raw data, with reads discarded if the reads contained adapters or uncalled bases, had a mean Phred below 15, or lacked an exact constant-primer or identifier match. COPE v1.2.5 was used to merge the high-quality paired reads, and each unique nucleotide sequence was defined as a clonotype. MiTCR v1.1 was used to align the clonotypes against IMGT TRBV, TRBD and TRBJ reference segments. The analysis included only V-J combinations with a frequency above 0.0001, which together covered 99.2% of the repertoires. The TCS score was defined as F50 (clonal expansion) divided by E x V (chaos), with BLOSUM62-based TCRdist calculated between CDR3 peptides within each V-J. Welch's t-statistics and random forest reduced fewer than 550 V-J features to 13, which were used in a naive Bayes classifier (R e1071). The raw public reads went through TCRdb reprocessing: fastp at Q25, MiXCR clone calling, in-frame beta chains kept. Merged by CDR3 protein, the rows form single entries marked with the most common genes and DNA. TCRdb's processing, not the authors', yielded these V and J calls. Counted in this sample were roughly 400,000 distinct CDR3 sequences; more than 13% of them appeared once. 28% of the sample belongs to the ten largest clones.

The origin of this receptor is a man aged 45 to 65 with Graves' ophthalmopathy. The chain is encoded by TRBV11-2 joined to TRBJ2-4; TRBD1 agrees with 7 junctional bases. Input material: blood. The DNA reads TGTGCCAGCAGCAGGGGACAGACTACACTAGCCAAAAACATTCAGTACTTC. Its translation reads: CASSRGQTTLAKNIQYF.